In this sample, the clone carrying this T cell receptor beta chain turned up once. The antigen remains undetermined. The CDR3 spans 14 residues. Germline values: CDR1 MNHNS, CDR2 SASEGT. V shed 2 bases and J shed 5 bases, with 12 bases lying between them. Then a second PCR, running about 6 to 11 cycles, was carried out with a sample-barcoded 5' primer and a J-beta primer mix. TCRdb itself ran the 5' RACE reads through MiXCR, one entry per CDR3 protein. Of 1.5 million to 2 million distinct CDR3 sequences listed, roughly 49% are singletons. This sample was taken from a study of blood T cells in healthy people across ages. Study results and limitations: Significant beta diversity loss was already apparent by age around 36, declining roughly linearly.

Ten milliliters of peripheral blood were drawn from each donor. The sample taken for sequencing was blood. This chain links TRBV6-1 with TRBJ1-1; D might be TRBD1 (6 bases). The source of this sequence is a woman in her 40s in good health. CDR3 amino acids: CASSEQGPATEAFF. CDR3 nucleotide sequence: TGTGCCAGCAGTGAACAGGGGCCCGCGACTGAAGCTTTCTTT.